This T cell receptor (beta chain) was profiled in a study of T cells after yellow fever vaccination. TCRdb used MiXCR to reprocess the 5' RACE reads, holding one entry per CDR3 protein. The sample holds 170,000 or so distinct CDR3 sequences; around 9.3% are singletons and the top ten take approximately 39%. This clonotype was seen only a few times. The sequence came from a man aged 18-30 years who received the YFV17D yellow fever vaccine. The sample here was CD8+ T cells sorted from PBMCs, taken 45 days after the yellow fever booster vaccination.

The CDR3 is CASSILPLSWETQYF. The CDR3 nucleotides are TGTGCCAGTAGTATATTGCCGCTATCATGGGAGACCCAGTACTTC. V gene TRBV19 combines with J gene TRBJ2-5; D gene unclear. CDR1 LNHDA and CDR2 SQIVND come from the germline V gene (reference sequence). The CDR3 sequence is 15 residues long. Trimming removed 2 bases at V and 5 bases at J, with 15 bases between.